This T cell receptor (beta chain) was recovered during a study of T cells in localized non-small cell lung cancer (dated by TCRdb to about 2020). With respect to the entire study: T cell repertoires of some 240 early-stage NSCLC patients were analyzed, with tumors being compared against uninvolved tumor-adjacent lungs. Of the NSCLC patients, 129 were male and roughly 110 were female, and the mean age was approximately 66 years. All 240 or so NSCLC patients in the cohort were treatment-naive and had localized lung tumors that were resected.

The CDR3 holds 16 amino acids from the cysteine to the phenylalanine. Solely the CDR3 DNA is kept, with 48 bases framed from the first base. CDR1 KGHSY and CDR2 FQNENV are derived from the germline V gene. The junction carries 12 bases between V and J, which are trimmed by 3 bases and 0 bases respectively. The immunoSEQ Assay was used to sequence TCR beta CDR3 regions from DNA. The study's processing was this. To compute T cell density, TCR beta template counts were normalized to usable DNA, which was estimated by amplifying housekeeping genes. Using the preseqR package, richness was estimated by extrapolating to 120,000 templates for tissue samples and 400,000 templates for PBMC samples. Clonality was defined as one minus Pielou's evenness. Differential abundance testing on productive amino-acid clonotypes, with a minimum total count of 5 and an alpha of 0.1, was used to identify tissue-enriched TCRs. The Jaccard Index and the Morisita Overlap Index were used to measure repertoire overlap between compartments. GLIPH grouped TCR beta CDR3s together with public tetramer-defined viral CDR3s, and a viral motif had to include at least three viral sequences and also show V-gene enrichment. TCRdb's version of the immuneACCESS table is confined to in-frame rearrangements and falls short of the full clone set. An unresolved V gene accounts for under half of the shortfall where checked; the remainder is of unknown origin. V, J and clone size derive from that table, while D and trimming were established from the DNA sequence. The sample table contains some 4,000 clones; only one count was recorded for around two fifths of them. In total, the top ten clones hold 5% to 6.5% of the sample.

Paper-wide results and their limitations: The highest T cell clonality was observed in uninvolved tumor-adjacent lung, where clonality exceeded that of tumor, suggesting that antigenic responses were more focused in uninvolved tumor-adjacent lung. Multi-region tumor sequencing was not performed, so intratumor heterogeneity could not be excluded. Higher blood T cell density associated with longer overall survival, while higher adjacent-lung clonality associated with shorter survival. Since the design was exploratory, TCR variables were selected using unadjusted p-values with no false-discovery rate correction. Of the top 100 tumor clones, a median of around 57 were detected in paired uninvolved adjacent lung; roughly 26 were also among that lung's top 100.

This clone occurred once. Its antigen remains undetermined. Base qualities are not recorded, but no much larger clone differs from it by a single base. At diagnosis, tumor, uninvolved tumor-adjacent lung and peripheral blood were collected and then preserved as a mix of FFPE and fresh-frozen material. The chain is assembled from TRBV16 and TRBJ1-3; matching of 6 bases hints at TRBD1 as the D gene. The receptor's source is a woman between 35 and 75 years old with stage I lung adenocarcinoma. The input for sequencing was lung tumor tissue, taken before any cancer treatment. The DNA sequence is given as TGTGCCAGCAGCCAGCCCGGGGGGCTCTCTGGAAACACCATATATTTT. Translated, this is CASSQPGGLSGNTIYF.